This note documents a single TCR beta chain sequence. No antigen is known for it. Looked up from germline, CDR1 is SQVTM and CDR2 is ANQGSEA. The CDR3 runs 13 residues. With V trimmed by 1 base and J by 9 bases, 5 bases remained unmatched. The data were obtained in a study of cytomegalovirus exposure and HLA in healthy donors. Primers: 60 Vbeta forward and 13 Jbeta reverse. As handled by the study authors: In a later analysis, of tens of millions of unique beta chains, approximately 10 million appeared in at least two donors. Assay: immunoSEQ multiplex PCR; the TCRdb copy retains only in-frame clones and omits some. V and J calls and clone size follow that table, whereas D and trimming were derived from the DNA. The profile covers some 120,000 clones, with about 80% appearing a single time and roughly 9.3% taken by the ten largest. Points from the study as a whole: Rarity marked most TCR sequences, yet some public TCRs occurred in many donors. Equally common other TCR beta chains were less clonally expanded than HLA-associated ones, a later analysis found.

Healthy bone marrow donors made up the donors. This chain joins TRBV29-1 and TRBJ1-1; 10 bases are a match to TRBD1. This TCR derives from a woman in her forties or fifties in good health and CMV-seropositive. The source material was PBMCs. The CDR3 region has the DNA TGCAGCGTTGAAGTCGTGACAGGGGGCCAAGCTTTCTTT. Residues: CSVEVVTGGQAFF.